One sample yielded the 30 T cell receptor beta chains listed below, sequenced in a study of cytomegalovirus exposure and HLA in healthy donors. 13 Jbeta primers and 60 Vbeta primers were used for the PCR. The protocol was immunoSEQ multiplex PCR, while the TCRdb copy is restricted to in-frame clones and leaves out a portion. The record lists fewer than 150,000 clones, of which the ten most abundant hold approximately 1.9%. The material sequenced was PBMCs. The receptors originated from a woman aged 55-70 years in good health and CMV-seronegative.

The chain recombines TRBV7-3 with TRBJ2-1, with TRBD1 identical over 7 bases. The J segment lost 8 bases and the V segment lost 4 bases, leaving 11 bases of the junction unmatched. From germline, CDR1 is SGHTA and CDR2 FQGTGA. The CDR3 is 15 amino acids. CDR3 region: CASSSHLTGRDEQFF. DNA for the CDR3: TGTGCCAGCAGCTCCCACCTGACAGGGAGAGATGAGCAGTTCTTC.

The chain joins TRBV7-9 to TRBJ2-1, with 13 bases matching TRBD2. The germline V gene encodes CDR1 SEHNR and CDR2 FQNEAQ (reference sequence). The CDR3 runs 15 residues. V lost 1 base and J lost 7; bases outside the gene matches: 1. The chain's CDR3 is CASSLGLAGGNEQFF. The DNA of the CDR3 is TGTGCCAGCAGCTTAGGACTAGCGGGAGGAAATGAGCAGTTCTTC.

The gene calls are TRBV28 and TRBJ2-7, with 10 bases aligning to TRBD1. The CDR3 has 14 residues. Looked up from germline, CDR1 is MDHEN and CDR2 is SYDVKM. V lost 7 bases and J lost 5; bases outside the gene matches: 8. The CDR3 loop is CASTGQGVENEQYF. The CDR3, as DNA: TGTGCCAGCACAGGACAGGGGGTGGAAAACGAGCAGTACTTC.

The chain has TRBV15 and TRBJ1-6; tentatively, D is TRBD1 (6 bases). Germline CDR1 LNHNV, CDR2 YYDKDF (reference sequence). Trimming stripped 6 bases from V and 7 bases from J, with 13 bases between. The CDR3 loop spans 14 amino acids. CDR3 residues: CATRTDSVNSPLHF. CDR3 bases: TGTGCCACCAGAACGGACAGTGTAAATTCACCCCTCCACTTT. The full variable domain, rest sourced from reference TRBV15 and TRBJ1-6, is DAMVIQNPRYQVTQFGKPVTLSCSQTLNHNVMYWYQQKSSQAPKLLFHYYDKDFNNEADTPDNFQSRRPNTSFCFLDIRSPGLGDTAMYLCATRTDSVNSPLHFGNGTRLTVT.

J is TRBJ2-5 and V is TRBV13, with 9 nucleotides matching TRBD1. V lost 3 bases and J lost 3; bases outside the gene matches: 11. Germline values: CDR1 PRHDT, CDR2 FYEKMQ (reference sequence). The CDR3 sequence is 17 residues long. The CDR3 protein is CASSLVDGDRAKETQYF. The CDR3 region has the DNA TGTGCCAGCAGCTTGGTCGATGGGGACAGGGCTAAAGAGACCCAGTACTTC.

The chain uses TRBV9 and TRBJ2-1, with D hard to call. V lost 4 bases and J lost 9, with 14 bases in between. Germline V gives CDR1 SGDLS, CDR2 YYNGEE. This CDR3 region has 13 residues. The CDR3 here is CASSKSLPSEQFF. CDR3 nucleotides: TGTGCCAGCAGCAAGAGCCTACCAAGTGAGCAGTTCTTC.

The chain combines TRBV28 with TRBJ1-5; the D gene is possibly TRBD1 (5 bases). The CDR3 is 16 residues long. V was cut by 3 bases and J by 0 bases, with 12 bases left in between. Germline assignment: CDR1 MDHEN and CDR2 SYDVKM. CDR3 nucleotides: TGTGCCAGCAGTTTTGTGGGGACTTATAGCAATCAGCCCCAGCATTTT. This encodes CASSFVGTYSNQPQHF. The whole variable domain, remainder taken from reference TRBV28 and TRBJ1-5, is DVKVTQSSRYLVKRTGEKVFLECVQDMDHENMFWYRQDPGLGLRLIYFSYDVKMKEKGDIPEGYSVSREKKERFSLILESASTNQTSMYLCASSFVGTYSNQPQHFGDGTRLSIL.

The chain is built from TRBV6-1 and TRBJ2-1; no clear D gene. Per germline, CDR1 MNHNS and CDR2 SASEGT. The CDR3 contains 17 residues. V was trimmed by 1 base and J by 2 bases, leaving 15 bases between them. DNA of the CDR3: TGTGCCAGCAGTGAAGTTAGTCTAGTGGTCCCCTACAATGAGCAGTTCTTC. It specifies CASSEVSLVVPYNEQFF.

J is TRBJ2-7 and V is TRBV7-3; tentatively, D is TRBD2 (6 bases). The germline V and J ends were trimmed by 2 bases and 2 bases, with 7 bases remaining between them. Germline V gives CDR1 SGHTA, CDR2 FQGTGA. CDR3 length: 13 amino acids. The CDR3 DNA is TGTGCCAGCAGCTTAGCGGGAACCTACGAGCAGTACTTC. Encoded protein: CASSLAGTYEQYF.

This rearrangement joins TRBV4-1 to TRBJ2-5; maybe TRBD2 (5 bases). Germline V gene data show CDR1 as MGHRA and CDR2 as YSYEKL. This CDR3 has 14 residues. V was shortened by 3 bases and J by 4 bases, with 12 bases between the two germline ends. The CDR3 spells CASSQPLGVETQYF. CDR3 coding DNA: TGCGCCAGCAGCCAGCCACTAGGAGTAGAGACCCAGTACTTC.

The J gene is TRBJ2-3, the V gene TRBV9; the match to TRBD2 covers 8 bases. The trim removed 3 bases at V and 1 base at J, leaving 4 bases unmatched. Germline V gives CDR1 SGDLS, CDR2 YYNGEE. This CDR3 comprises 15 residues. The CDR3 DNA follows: TGTGCCAGCAGCGGCGGACTAGCTGGCACAGATACGCAGTATTTT. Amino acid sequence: CASSGGLAGTDTQYF.

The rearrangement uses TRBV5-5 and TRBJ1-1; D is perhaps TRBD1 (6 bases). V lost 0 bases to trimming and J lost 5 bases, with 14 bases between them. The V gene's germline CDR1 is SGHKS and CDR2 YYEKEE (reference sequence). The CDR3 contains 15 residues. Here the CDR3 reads CASSLADRTGTEAFF. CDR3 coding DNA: TGTGCCAGCAGCTTGGCCGACAGGACGGGTACTGAAGCTTTCTTT.

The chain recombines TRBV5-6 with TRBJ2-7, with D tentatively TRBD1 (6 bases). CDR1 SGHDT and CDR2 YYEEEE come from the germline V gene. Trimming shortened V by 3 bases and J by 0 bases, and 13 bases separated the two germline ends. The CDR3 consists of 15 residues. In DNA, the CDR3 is TGTGCCAGCAGCTACGACCAGGGGAGCTCCTACGAGCAGTACTTC. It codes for CASSYDQGSSYEQYF. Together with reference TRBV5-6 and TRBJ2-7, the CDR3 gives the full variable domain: DAGVTQSPTHLIKTRGQQVTLRCSPKSGHDTVSWYQQALGQGPQFIFQYYEEEERQRGNFPDRFSGHQFPNYSSELNVNALLLGDSALYLCASSYDQGSSYEQYFGPGTRLTVT.

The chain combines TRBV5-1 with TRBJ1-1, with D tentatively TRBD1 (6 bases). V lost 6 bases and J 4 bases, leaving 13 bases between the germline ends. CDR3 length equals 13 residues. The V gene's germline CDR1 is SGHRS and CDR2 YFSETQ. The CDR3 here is CASTQGSSTEAFF. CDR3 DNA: TGCGCCAGCACCCAGGGGAGTAGCACTGAAGCTTTCTTT.

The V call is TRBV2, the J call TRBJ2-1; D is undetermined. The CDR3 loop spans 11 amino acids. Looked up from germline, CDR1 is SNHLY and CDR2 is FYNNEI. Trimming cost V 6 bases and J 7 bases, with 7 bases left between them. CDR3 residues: CASSPLNEQFF. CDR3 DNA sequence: TGTGCCAGCAGCCCTTTAAATGAGCAGTTCTTC.

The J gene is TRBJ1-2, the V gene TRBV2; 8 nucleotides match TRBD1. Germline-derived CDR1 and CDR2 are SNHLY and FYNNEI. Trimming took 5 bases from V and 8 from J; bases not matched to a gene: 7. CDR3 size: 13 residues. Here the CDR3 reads CASSPRQGLGYTF. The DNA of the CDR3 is TGTGCCAGCAGTCCCCGACAGGGGCTGGGCTACACCTTC.

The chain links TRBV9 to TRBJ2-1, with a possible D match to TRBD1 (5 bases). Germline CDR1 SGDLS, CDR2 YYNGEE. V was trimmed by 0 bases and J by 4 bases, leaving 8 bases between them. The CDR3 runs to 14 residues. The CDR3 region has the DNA TGTGCCAGCAGCGTAGATTCAGGGTACAATGAGCAGTTCTTC. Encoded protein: CASSVDSGYNEQFF.

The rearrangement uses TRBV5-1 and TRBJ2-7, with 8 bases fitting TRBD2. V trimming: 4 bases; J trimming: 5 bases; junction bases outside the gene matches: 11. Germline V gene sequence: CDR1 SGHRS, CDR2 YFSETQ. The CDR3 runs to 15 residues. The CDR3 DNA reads TGCGCCAGCAGCAACCCCGGGACTAGATCCCACGAGCAGTACTTC. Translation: CASSNPGTRSHEQYF.

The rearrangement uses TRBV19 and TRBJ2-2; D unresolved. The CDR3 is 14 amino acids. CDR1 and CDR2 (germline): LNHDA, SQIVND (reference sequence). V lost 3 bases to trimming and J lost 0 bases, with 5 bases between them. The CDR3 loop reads CASSISPNTGELFF. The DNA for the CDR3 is TGTGCCAGTAGTATCTCCCCGAACACCGGGGAGCTGTTTTTT. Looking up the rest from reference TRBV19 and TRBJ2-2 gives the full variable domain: DGGITQSPKYLFRKEGQNVTLSCEQNLNHDAMYWYRQDPGQGLRLIYYSQIVNDFQKGDIAEGYSVSREKKESFPLTVTSAQKNPTAFYLCASSISPNTGELFFGEGSRLTVL.

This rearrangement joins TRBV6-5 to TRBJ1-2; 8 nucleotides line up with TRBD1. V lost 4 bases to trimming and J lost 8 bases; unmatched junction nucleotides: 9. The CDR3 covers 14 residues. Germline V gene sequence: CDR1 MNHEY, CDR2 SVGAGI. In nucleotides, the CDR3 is TGTGCCAGCAGTTTGCACGGACAGGGTGAGGGCTACACCTTC. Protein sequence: CASSLHGQGEGYTF.

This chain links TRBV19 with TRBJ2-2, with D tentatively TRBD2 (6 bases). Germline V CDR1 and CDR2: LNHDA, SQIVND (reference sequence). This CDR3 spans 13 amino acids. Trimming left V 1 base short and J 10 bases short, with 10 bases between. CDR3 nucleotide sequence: TGTGCCAGTAGTATAGCGGAGGGTAAGGAGCTGTTTTTT. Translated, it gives CASSIAEGKELFF.

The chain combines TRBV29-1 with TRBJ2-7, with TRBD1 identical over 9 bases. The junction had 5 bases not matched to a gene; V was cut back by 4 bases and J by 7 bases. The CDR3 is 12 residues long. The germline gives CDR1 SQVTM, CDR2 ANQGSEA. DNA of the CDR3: TGCAGCGTTGTACAGGGGGCGCGAGAGCAGTACTTC. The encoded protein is CSVVQGAREQYF.

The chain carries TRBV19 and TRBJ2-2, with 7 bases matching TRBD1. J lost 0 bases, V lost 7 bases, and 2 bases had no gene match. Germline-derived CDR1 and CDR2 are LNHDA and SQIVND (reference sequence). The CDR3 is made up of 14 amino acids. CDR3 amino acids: CASTDRANTGELFF. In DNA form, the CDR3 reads TGTGCCAGTACCGACAGGGCGAACACCGGGGAGCTGTTTTTT.

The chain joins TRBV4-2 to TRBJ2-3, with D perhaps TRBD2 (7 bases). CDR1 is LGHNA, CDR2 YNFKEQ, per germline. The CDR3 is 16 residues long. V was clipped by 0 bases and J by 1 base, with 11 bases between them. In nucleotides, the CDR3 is TGTGCCAGCAGCCAAGACGGGGGGCTCGGCACAGATACGCAGTATTTT. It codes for CASSQDGGLGTDTQYF.

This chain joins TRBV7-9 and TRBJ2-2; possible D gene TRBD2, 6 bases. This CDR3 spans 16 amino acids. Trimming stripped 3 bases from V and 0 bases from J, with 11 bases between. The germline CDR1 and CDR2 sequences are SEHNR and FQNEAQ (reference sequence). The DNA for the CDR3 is TGTGCCAGCAGCTTGAGCGGCGGGGCGAACACCGGGGAGCTGTTTTTT. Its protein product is CASSLSGGANTGELFF.

As DNA, the CDR3 is TGTGCCAGCTATTCCCCCCGGGGGGAAGAGACCCAGTACTTC. Its translation is CASYSPRGEETQYF. The chain employs TRBV6-5 and TRBJ2-5, with 7 nucleotides matching TRBD2. The CDR3 runs to 14 residues. Germline trimming cut 8 bases from V and 3 bases from J; bases unmatched to any gene: 9. The germline CDR1 and CDR2 sequences are MNHEY and SVGAGI.

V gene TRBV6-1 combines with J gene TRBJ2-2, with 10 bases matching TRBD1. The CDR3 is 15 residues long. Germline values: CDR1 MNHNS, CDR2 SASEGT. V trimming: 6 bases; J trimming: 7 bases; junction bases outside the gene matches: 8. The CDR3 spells CASRGGTGVYGELFF. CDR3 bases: TGTGCCAGCAGGGGGGGGACAGGGGTTTACGGGGAGCTGTTTTTT.

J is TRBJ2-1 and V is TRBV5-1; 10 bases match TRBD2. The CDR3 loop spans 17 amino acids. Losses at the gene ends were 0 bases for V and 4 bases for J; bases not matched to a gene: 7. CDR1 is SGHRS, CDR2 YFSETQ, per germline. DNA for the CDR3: TGCGCCAGCAGCTTGGCCTCTAGCGGGAGTTCTTACAATGAGCAGTTCTTC. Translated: CASSLASSGSSYNEQFF.

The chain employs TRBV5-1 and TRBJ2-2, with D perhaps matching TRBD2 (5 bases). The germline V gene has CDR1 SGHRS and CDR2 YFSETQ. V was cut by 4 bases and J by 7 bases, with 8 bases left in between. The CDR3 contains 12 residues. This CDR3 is CASSLDYGELFF. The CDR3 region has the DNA TGCGCCAGCAGCCTAGACTACGGGGAGCTGTTTTTT.

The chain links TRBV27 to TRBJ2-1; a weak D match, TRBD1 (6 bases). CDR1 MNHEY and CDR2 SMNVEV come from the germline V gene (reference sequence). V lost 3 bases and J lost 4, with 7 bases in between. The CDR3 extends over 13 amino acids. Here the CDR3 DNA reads TGTGCCAGCAGTTTCGGACAGTACAATGAGCAGTTCTTC. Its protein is CASSFGQYNEQFF.